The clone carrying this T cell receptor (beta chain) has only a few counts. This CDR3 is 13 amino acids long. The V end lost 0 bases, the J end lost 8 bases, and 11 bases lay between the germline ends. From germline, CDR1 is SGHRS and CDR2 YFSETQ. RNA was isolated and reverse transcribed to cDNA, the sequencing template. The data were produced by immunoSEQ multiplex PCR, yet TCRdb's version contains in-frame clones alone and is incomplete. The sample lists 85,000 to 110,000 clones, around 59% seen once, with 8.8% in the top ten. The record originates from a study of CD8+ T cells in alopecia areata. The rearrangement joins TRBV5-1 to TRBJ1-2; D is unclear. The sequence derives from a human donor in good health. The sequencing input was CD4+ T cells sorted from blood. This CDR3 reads CASSLVPGGGYTF. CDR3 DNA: TGCGCCAGCAGCTTGGTGCCGGGCGGGGGCTACACCTTC.